The sequence of this T cell receptor beta chain was determined in a study of T-cell reconstitution after alpha-beta-depleted transplantation in children. Broader study findings: Newly generated T cells supplied most T-cell counts and diversity one year post-transplant. Certain patients had high TCRbeta diversity at day 60, and it came from recipient T cells and thymic progenitors that survived. Several hundred rapidly expanded clones from non-depleted graft cells reportedly supplied alpha-beta T cells about two months post-transplant.

From germline, CDR1 is SGDLS and CDR2 YYNGEE. There are 16 residues in the CDR3. V lost 3 bases and J 5 bases, leaving 18 bases between the germline ends. In its sample, this clonotype was seen many times. Its matching antigen is unknown. Preparation of the TCRbeta library involved a method that used unique molecular identifiers. TCRdb used MiXCR to reprocess the PCR reads, holding one entry per CDR3 protein. The profile covers 200,000 to 300,000 distinct CDR3 sequences, with under 30% appearing a single time and about 2.6% taken by the ten largest. The source material was PBMCs, sampled before TCRalphabeta/CD19-depleted stem cell transplant. The origin of this receptor is a girl between 2 and 10 years old with Fanconi anemia, due to receive a stem cell transplant. This chain connects TRBV9 to TRBJ2-1; D tentatively fits TRBD1 or TRBD2 (5 bases each). Written as DNA, the CDR3 is TGTGCCAGCAGCGATCCCCGGGACGCGTACAACAATGAGCAGTTCTTC. Encoded protein: CASSDPRDAYNNEQFF.